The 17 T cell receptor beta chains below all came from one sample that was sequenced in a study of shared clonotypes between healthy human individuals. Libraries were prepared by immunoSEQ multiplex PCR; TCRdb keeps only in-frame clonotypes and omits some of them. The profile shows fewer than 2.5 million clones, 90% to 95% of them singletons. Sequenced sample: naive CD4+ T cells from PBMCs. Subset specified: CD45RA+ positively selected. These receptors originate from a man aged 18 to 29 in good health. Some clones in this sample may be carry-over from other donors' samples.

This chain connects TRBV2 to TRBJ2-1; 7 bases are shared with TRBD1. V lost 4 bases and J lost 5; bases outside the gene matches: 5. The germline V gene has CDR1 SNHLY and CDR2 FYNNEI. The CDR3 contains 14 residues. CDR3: CASSVRGGHNEQFF. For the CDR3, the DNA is TGTGCCAGCAGTGTAAGAGGGGGCCACAATGAGCAGTTCTTC.

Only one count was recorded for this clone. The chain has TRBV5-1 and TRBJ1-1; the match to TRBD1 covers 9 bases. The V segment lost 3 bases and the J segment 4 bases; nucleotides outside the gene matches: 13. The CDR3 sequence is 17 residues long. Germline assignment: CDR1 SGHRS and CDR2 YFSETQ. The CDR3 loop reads CASSSWGDRVSGTEAFF. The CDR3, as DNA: TGCGCCAGCAGCTCCTGGGGGGACAGGGTTTCTGGCACTGAAGCTTTCTTT.

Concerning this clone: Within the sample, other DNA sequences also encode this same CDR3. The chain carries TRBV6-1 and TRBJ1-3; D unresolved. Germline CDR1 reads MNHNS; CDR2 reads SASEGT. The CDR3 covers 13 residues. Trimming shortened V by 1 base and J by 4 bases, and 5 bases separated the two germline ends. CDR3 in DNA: TGTGCCAGCAGTGAAGGAGGCGGAAACACCATATATTTT. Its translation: CASSEGGGNTIYF.

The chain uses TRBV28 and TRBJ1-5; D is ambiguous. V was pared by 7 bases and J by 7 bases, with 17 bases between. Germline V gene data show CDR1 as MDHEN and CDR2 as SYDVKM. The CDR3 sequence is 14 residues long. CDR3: CASTDATIGQPQHF. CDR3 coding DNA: TGTGCCAGCACCGATGCAACAATAGGGCAGCCCCAGCATTTT.

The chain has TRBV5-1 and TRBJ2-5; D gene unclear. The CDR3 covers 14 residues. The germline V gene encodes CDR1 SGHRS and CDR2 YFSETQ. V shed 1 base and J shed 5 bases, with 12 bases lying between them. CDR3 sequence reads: CASSLSALGETQYF. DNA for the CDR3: TGCGCCAGCAGCTTGTCAGCCCTCGGGGAGACCCAGTACTTC.

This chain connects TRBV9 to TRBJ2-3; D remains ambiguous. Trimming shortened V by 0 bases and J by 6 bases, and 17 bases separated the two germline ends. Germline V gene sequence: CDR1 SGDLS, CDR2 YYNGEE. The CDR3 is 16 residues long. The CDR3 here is CASSVGGYIDSDTQYF. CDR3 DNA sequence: TGTGCCAGCAGCGTAGGAGGTTATATAGATTCCGATACGCAGTATTTT.

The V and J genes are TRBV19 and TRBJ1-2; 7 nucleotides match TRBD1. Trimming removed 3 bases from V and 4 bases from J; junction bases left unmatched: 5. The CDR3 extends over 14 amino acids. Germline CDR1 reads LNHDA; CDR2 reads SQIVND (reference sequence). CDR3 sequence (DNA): TGTGCCAGTAGTATGGTGGGACAGCTCTATGGCTACACCTTC. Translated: CASSMVGQLYGYTF. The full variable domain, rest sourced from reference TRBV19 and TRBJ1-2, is DGGITQSPKYLFRKEGQNVTLSCEQNLNHDAMYWYRQDPGQGLRLIYYSQIVNDFQKGDIAEGYSVSREKKESFPLTVTSAQKNPTAFYLCASSMVGQLYGYTFGSGTRLTVV.

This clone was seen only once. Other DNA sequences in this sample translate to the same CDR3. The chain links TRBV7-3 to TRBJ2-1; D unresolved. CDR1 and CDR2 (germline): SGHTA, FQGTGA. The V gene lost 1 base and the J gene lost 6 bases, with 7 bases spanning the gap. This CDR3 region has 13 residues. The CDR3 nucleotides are TGTGCCAGCAGCTTAAGGTCGGGCAATGAGCAGTTCTTC. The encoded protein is CASSLRSGNEQFF.

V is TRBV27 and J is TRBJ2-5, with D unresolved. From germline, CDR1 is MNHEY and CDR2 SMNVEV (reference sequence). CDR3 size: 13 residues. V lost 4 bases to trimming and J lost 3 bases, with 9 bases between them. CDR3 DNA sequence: TGTGCCAGCAGTTCCATGAGAAAAGAGACCCAGTACTTC. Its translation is CASSSMRKETQYF.

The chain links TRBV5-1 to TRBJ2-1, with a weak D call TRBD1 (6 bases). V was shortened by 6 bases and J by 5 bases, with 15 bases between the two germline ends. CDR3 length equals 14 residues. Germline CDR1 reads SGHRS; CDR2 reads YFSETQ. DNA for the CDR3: TGCGCCAGCAACGAGGGGACAAGAGACAATGAGCAGTTCTTC. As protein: CASNEGTRDNEQFF. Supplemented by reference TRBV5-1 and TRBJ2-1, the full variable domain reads KAGVTQTPRYLIKTRGQQVTLSCSPISGHRSVSWYQQTPGQGLQFLFEYFSETQRNKGNFPGRFSGRQFSNSRSEMNVSTLELGDSALYLCASNEGTRDNEQFFGPGTRLTVL.

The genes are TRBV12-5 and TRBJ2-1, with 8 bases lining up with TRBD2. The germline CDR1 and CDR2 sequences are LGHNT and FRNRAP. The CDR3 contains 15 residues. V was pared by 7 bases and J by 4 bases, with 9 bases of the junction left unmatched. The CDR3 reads CASDPSREGYNEQFF. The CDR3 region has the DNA TGTGCTAGTGACCCGAGTCGGGAGGGATACAATGAGCAGTTCTTC.

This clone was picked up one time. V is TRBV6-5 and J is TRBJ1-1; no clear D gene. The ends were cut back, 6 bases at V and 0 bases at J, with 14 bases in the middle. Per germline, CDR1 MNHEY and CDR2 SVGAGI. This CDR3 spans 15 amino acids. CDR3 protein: CASSPGQRMNTEAFF. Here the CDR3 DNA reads TGTGCCAGCAGCCCGGGCCAAAGGATGAACACTGAAGCTTTCTTT.

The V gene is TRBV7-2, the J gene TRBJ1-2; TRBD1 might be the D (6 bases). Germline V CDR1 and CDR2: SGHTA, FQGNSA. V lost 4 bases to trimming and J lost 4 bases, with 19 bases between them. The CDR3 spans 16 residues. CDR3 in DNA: TGTGCCAGCAGCTACATGGGGGGCAGGGGTGGCTATGGCTACACCTTC. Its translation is CASSYMGGRGGYGYTF.

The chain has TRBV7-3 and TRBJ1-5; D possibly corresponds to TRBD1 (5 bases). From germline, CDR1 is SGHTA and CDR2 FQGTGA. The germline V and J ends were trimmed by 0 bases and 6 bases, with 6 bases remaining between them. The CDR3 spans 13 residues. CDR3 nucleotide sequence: TGTGCCAGCAGCTTAACTCAGGGTCAGCCCCAGCATTTT. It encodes CASSLTQGQPQHF.

The CDR3 sequence is CASSYSSGRPDNEQFF. For the CDR3, the DNA is TGTGCCAGCAGTTACTCAAGCGGGAGACCCGACAATGAGCAGTTCTTC. V and J are TRBV6-6 and TRBJ2-1; TRBD2 matches 8 bases. Trimming at V came to 0 bases and at J to 5 bases, leaving 6 bases not matched to a gene. CDR1 and CDR2 (germline): MNHNY, SVGAGI (reference sequence). The CDR3 totals 16 residues.

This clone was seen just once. CDR3 region: CASKSRGLTDNEQFF. CDR3 bases: TGTGCCAGCAAAAGCCGGGGCCTTACTGACAATGAGCAGTTCTTC. V usage is TRBV27 and J usage is TRBJ2-1, with D perhaps given as TRBD1 or TRBD2 (5 bases each). V lost 7 bases and J lost 5, with 18 bases in between. The germline CDR1 and CDR2 sequences are MNHEY and SMNVEV (reference sequence). This CDR3 has 15 residues.

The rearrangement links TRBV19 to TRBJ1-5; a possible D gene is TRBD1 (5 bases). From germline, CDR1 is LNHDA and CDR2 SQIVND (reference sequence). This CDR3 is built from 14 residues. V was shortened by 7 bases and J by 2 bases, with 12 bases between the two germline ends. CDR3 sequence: CASMIRGGNQPQHF. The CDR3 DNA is TGTGCCAGTATGATTCGGGGGGGCAATCAGCCCCAGCATTTT.